Included here is one TCR beta chain sequence, with context. What antigen it recognizes has not been identified. No base quality values were provided; no much bigger clone lies one nucleotide off. V ends up 0 bases short and J 8 bases short, with an unmatched junction base count of 5. The CDR3, from cysteine to phenylalanine, totals 15 residues. Only the CDR3 region is kept as DNA, spanning 45 bases read in frame from base 1. Reading the germline V gene gives CDR1 ENHRY and CDR2 SYGVKD. The source of the sample is a study of blood T cell repertoires in COVID-19 (dated by TCRdb to between 2020 and 2021). In the study overall: Samples from collaborators originated in the United States, Italy and Spain and spanned both the acute and convalescent phases of COVID-19. The dataset comprised deeply sampled blood TCRbeta repertoires from subjects exposed to, actively infected with, or recovered from COVID-19. The prospective study material was composed of cDNA or gDNA derived from T cells, B-cell-depleted T cells, or PBMCs. Sample metadata almost always included a de-identified subject ID, COVID-19 status, age in years and sex. Samples were obtained from the ongoing ImmuneRACE study (first 160 participants) and from about 1,300 subjects provided by 6 global collaborators. The repertoires were released in a freely available public database intended as a resource for research on the immune response to SARS-CoV-2. Where available, HLA class I and class II types were obtained from metadata supplied by the sample provider rather than from assay-based typing.

The immunoSEQ Assay, a bias-controlled multiplex PCR, was used to amplify TCRbeta CDR3 regions from genomic DNA. On the authors' methods: Within the assay, amplification of reference gene primers was used to estimate how many nucleated cells each sample contained. To quantify the absolute abundance of each unique TCRbeta CDR3 rearrangement, sequence reads were collapsed and filtered. For each sample, productive Simpson clonality was calculated by taking the square root of Simpson's diversity index across productive rearrangements. This immuneACCESS table, as held by TCRdb, lists in-frame sequences with V and J called but not all clones. Of the missing ones, under half trace to an unresolved V gene in checked studies; the others have no known cause. V and J calls and clone size are as listed in that table; D and trimming were resolved from the DNA. Recorded for this sample are 200,000 to 300,000 clones; around 87% of them occurred a single time. The top ten clones comprise under 2.5% of the sample.

The collaborating institutions used their own protocols to collect whole blood in K2EDTA tubes. For TCRbeta analysis, collaborators shipped samples as frozen whole blood, isolated PBMCs, or DNA extracted from either of those sample types. General findings and caveats noted by the study authors: How much clinical and demographic metadata was included differed by source and by participant, and the metadata was provided uncurated.

The chain was built from TRBV10-3 and TRBJ1-4, and TRBD1 aligns with 8 junction nucleotides. Sequencing was carried out using peripheral blood. The clonotype was recovered from a woman aged 50 to 65 with acute or convalescent COVID-19. Read as DNA, the sequence is TGTGCCATCAGTGAGTCGTCGGACAGGGCGGAAAAACTGTTTTTT. Its product reads: CAISESSDRAEKLFF.